A selection of T cell receptor beta chains follows, all from one sample in a study of shared clonotypes between healthy human individuals. Clones were sequenced by immunoSEQ multiplex PCR, and TCRdb holds only the in-frame ones, with some missing. The data show 800,000 to 950,000 clones, with 96% seen just once and about 0.25% held by the top ten. The sequencing sample was made of naive CD8+ T cells sorted from blood. The receptors were gathered from a man under 40 in good health. The CDR3 runs from the conserved cysteine through the conserved F or W. The D gene is left open where the match is weak. Size is omitted from some rows. Given values are once, few, many or a class for expanded clones.

D	size	J	V	CDR3
-	-	TRBJ2-1	TRBV7-2	CASSLLWGSYNEQFF
TRBD1	-	TRBJ1-5	TRBV7-9	CASSLDRGGQPQHF
TRBD2	-	TRBJ2-3	TRBV7-9	CASSYWTSGDTQYF
-	-	TRBJ1-2	TRBV27	CASSFSPGGQNGYTF
-	-	TRBJ2-1	TRBV6-5	CASSTRDTYNEQFF
TRBD1	-	TRBJ2-7	TRBV2	CASRGTVDEQYF
TRBD2	-	TRBJ2-7	TRBV5-6	CASRSSGRSYEQYF
-	-	TRBJ2-1	TRBV12-2	CASRFLVRGPGTAYNEQFF
TRBD1	-	TRBJ2-5	TRBV2	CASSERVGGTGVSLKTQYF
-	-	TRBJ2-1	TRBV10-3	CAISEEGNEQFF
-	-	TRBJ2-2	TRBV6-5	CASSPGLNTGELFF
-	-	TRBJ2-1	TRBV28	CASSSRGSEQFF
-	-	TRBJ2-5	TRBV9	CASSGEETQYF
-	-	TRBJ1-2	TRBV27	CASSKGFSYTF
-	-	TRBJ2-1	TRBV27	CASGLSIRNEQFF
-	-	TRBJ2-1	TRBV27	CASSLPTQGDQFF
TRBD1	-	TRBJ2-1	TRBV19	CASSITGGNEQFF
TRBD1	-	TRBJ1-2	TRBV6-4	CASSDSTGPNPYGYTF
TRBD2	-	TRBJ2-1	TRBV19	CASSMGGDHSSYNEQFF
TRBD2	-	TRBJ2-2	TRBV2	CASSERGGSGKTGELFF
-	-	TRBJ2-7	TRBV28	CASSLSWDTGQYF
TRBD1	-	TRBJ2-1	TRBV9	CASSVLRTGGRDEQFF
-	-	TRBJ2-5	TRBV5-1	CASSLISRGQETQYF
TRBD1	once	TRBJ1-1	TRBV7-2	CASSSTGAVTEAFF
TRBD1	-	TRBJ2-1	TRBV7-9	CASSPRDRDLFHNEQFF
TRBD1	-	TRBJ2-7	TRBV27	CASSQRQGTYYEQYF
-	-	TRBJ2-7	TRBV5-4	CASSLEAKPSYEQYF
TRBD1	-	TRBJ2-7	TRBV13	CASSLEPTGSYEQYF
TRBD2	-	TRBJ2-1	TRBV9	CASSGDYSSYNEQFF